This TCR beta chain appears in the sequencing data of a study of T cell responses to AZD1222 COVID-19 vaccine. Study-wide results and caveats: Along spike, vaccine-associated CD4 TCRs were found throughout, with dominance at 160-218 and 743-854. Recipients of two AZD1222 doses showed rising Spike-specific TCR breadth and depth. The peak T cell response came first, and repertoires were sampled only after it.

Turning to this clone: Its antigen remains unknown.

This CDR3 region has 15 residues. Trimming shortened V by 2 bases and J by 0 bases, and 10 bases separated the two germline ends. Per germline, CDR1 MGHRA and CDR2 YSYEKL. Clones were sequenced by immunoSEQ multiplex PCR, and TCRdb holds only the in-frame ones, with some missing. The sample shows 100,000 to 150,000 clones, more than 70% of them seen only once. The V call is TRBV4-1, the J call TRBJ1-1, with a tentative D call TRBD1 (5 bases). The specimen was peripheral blood, collected 28 days after the second AZD1222 dose. The clonotype was recovered from an adult who received the AZD1222 COVID-19 vaccine. In nucleotides, the CDR3 is TGCGCCAGCAGCCAATCTCCGGGACTGAACACTGAAGCTTTCTTT. Protein sequence: CASSQSPGLNTEAFF.